These 11 T cell receptor beta chains originate from one sample sequenced in a study of prognosis after radiotherapy for stage I lung cancer. The study amplified the TCR beta CDR3 region from genomic DNA. This amplification was carried out by two rounds of multiplex PCR. The first round of PCR was done with primers that matched each TRBV and TRBJ gene. TCRdb re-called the multiplex PCR reads with MiXCR, one entry per CDR3 protein. The data show approximately 28,000 distinct CDR3 sequences, with just over 40% seen just once and less than 35% held by the top ten. Sample: PBMCs, taken before or after stereotactic body radiation therapy (not recorded which). These receptors all come from a donor of 50 years or more with non-small cell lung cancer.

The V gene is TRBV19, the J gene TRBJ1-2; TRBD1 aligns across 7 bases. Germline loops: CDR1 LNHDA, CDR2 SQIVND (reference sequence). V shed 5 bases and J 4 bases; nucleotides not matched to a gene: 10. The CDR3 sequence is 15 residues long. The CDR3 here is CASSARDSSLYGYTF. CDR3 DNA sequence: TGTGCCAGTAGTGCCCGGGACAGCTCTCTCTATGGCTACACCTTC.

V gene TRBV11-3 combines with J gene TRBJ1-2; D is uncertain. The germline V and J ends were trimmed by 10 bases and 4 bases, with 10 bases remaining between them. This CDR3 is built from 11 residues. Germline V gene data show CDR1 as SGHNT and CDR2 as YENEEA. The CDR3 DNA follows: TGTGCCACCCAGGACGGCTATGGCTACACCTTC. This gives the protein CATQDGYGYTF.

This clonotype was found many times. The rearrangement links TRBV19 to TRBJ2-7, with D perhaps TRBD1 (6 bases). The CDR3 totals 13 residues. In germline, CDR1 is LNHDA, CDR2 SQIVND (reference sequence). The V gene lost 3 bases and the J gene lost 0 bases, with 6 bases spanning the gap. CDR3: CASSMTGSYEQYF. The CDR3 DNA reads TGTGCCAGTAGTATGACAGGCTCCTACGAGCAGTACTTC.

This clonotype showed up just once. The chain couples TRBV15 to TRBJ2-5, with D tentatively TRBD2 (6 bases). Germline V CDR1 and CDR2: LNHNV, YYDKDF (reference sequence). V was pared by 0 bases and J by 3 bases, with 14 bases between. The CDR3 runs 16 residues. The CDR3 bases are TGTGCCACCAGCAGAGATCTTGGTTCGGGAGAAGAGACCCAGTACTTC. This sequence encodes CATSRDLGSGEETQYF. The whole variable domain, remainder taken from reference TRBV15 and TRBJ2-5, is DAMVIQNPRYQVTQFGKPVTLSCSQTLNHNVMYWYQQKSSQAPKLLFHYYDKDFNNEADTPDNFQSRRPNTSFCFLDIRSPGLGDTAMYLCATSRDLGSGEETQYFGPGTRLLVL.

The chain employs TRBV7-3 and TRBJ2-2; a weak D match, TRBD2 (7 bases). The length of the CDR3 is 16 residues. Germline assignment: CDR1 SGHTA and CDR2 FQGTGA. V lost 5 bases to trimming and J lost 7 bases, with 20 bases between them. The CDR3 bases are TGTGCCAGCAGCAGGAGGGGGGGAAATATTGGCGGGGAGCTGTTTTTT. It translates to CASSRRGGNIGGELFF.

This clonotype showed up many times. V is TRBV30 and J is TRBJ2-7; D not certain. The CDR3 consists of 15 residues. Germline V lookup: CDR1 GTSNPN, CDR2 SVGIG (reference sequence). Trimming took off 0 bases at V and 0 bases at J, with 12 bases between the two ends. In nucleotides, the CDR3 is TGTGCCTGGAGTGTAAAAGGGCCCAGCTCCTACGAGCAGTACTTC. This encodes CAWSVKGPSSYEQYF.

Notes on this clonotype: A much more abundant neighbour one base away suggests this may be a read error. This chain connects TRBV5-6 to TRBJ2-3, with 9 bases fitting TRBD2. Germline lookup yields CDR1 SGHDT and CDR2 YYEEEE. The CDR3 covers 14 residues. V lost 4 bases and J lost 5; bases outside the gene matches: 5. The CDR3, as DNA: TGTGCCAGCAGCACCGCTAGCGGGAAAGATACGCAGTATTTT. Translating it yields CASSTASGKDTQYF.

The chain employs TRBV27 and TRBJ2-3, with D hard to call. Trimming cost V 5 bases and J 0 bases, with 6 bases left between them. The CDR3 length is 13 residues. Per the germline V gene, CDR1 is MNHEY and CDR2 is SMNVEV (reference sequence). CDR3 sequence reads: CASSIPSTDTQYF. The DNA for the CDR3 is TGTGCCAGCAGTATTCCTAGCACAGATACGCAGTATTTT.

The chain links TRBV6-1 to TRBJ2-7, with D possibly being TRBD2 (5 bases). The CDR3 runs to 12 residues. Germline CDR1 and CDR2: MNHNS and SASEGT. V lost 8 bases and J lost 8, with 16 bases in between. Written as DNA, the CDR3 is TGTGCCAGCTCTAGCTGGAGACCCAAGCAGTACTTC. Amino acid sequence: CASSSWRPKQYF.

This clonotype showed up many times. The chain links TRBV3-1 to TRBJ2-1; 9 nucleotides align to TRBD2. The CDR3 is 14 amino acids. J was trimmed by 5 bases and V by 4 bases; bases with no gene match: 3. The germline V gene has CDR1 LGHDT and CDR2 YNNKEL (reference sequence). The CDR3 sequence: CASSRGGANNEQFF. DNA for the CDR3: TGTGCCAGCAGCCGCGGGGGGGCGAACAATGAGCAGTTCTTC.

This clonotype was seen at least ten times. This chain links TRBV18 with TRBJ2-5, with TRBD2 matching over 9 bases. Germline V CDR1 and CDR2: KGHSH, LQKENI. Trimming at V came to 1 base and at J to 6 bases, leaving 3 bases not matched to a gene. The CDR3 consists of 14 residues. The CDR3 is CASSPLGTSKTQYF. CDR3 nucleotides: TGTGCCAGCTCACCACTTGGGACTAGCAAGACCCAGTACTTC.